Below, 13 T cell receptor beta chains from the same sample are listed, as sequenced in a study of technical replicates of blood from a few donors. The method was immunoSEQ multiplex PCR; TCRdb's version includes in-frame clones alone and lacks a portion of them. Altogether about 88,000 clones are present, 92% being singletons, with the ten largest covering approximately 0.3%. Sequencing was carried out using T cells isolated from PBMCs. The receptors were gathered from a human donor in good health.

This clone came up once. DNA for the CDR3: TGTGCCAGCAGCCCGTACTACGAGCAGTACTTC. Protein sequence: CASSPYYEQYF. The chain links TRBV11-2 to TRBJ2-7; D call uncertain. This CDR3 contains 11 residues. V was trimmed by 5 bases and J by 3 bases, leaving 5 bases between them. Germline V lookup: CDR1 SGHAT, CDR2 FQNNGV.

The rearrangement uses TRBV29-1 and TRBJ2-3; weak D call: TRBD2 (6 bases). Trimming cost V 5 bases and J 5 bases, with 17 bases left between them. CDR1 is SQVTM, CDR2 ANQGSEA, per germline. The CDR3 runs 14 residues. DNA for the CDR3: TGCAGCGTTCGGGTTAGTGGGGGGAAAGATACGCAGTATTTT. This encodes CSVRVSGGKDTQYF.

The chain combines TRBV5-1 with TRBJ2-7, with 8 nucleotides matching TRBD1. V trimming: 4 bases; J trimming: 3 bases; junction bases outside the gene matches: 6. Germline V CDR1 and CDR2: SGHRS, YFSETQ. This CDR3 region has 14 residues. CDR3 sequence reads: CASSLGQVDYEQYF. The CDR3 DNA is TGCGCCAGCAGCCTGGGACAGGTGGACTACGAGCAGTACTTC.

The chain uses TRBV6-5 and TRBJ2-3; 7 nucleotides line up with TRBD2. Germline lookup yields CDR1 MNHEY and CDR2 SVGAGI. CDR3 length: 16 amino acids. V shed 0 bases, J shed 7 bases, and the junction held 10 bases outside the gene matches. CDR3 residues: CASSYSASGREYTQYF. The CDR3 DNA sequence: TGTGCCAGCAGTTACTCGGCTAGCGGAAGGGAGTATACGCAGTATTTT.

V and J are TRBV28 and TRBJ1-4, with D uncertain. The CDR3 sequence is 13 residues long. CDR1 and CDR2 from the germline V gene are MDHEN and SYDVKM. Trimming left V 8 bases short and J 0 bases short, with 7 bases between. The CDR3 is CASLGTTNEKLFF. The CDR3 coding sequence is TGTGCCAGCCTGGGCACAACTAATGAAAAACTGTTTTTT. Filled out from reference TRBV28 and TRBJ1-4, the complete variable domain reads DVKVTQSSRYLVKRTGEKVFLECVQDMDHENMFWYRQDPGLGLRLIYFSYDVKMKEKGDIPEGYSVSREKKERFSLILESASTNQTSMYLCASLGTTNEKLFFGSGTQLSVL.

DNA of the CDR3: TGTGCCAGCAGTTGGGCCAGTACAGGGGGCGGTGAAGCTTTCTTT. It encodes CASSWASTGGGEAFF. The rearrangement links TRBV6-5 to TRBJ1-1, with 9 bases lining up with TRBD1. Germline CDR1 reads MNHEY; CDR2 reads SVGAGI. This CDR3 is built from 15 residues. After removal of 4 bases from V and 7 bases from J, the junction contained 10 bases not matched to a gene.

This clone has a single count. The chain is built from TRBV10-3 and TRBJ2-3, with a tentative D call TRBD2 (6 bases). Trimming left V 0 bases short and J 6 bases short, with 19 bases between. CDR1 and CDR2 (germline): ENHRY, SYGVKD. The CDR3 is made up of 17 amino acids. CDR3 protein: CAISESGSWRGEDTQYF. The CDR3 DNA is TGTGCCATCAGTGAGTCGGGTTCTTGGCGGGGAGAGGATACGCAGTATTTT.

V usage is TRBV28 and J usage is TRBJ2-7; 7 positions agree with TRBD1. The CDR3 covers 15 residues. V was pared by 3 bases and J by 2 bases, with 7 bases of the junction left unmatched. Germline-derived CDR1 and CDR2 are MDHEN and SYDVKM. CDR3 in amino acids: CASSFRDRQTYEQYF. CDR3 DNA sequence: TGTGCCAGCAGTTTTCGGGACAGACAAACCTACGAGCAGTACTTC.

V gene TRBV28 combines with J gene TRBJ2-1; 7 bases match TRBD2. From germline, CDR1 is MDHEN and CDR2 SYDVKM. The CDR3 totals 14 residues. Unmatched junction bases numbered 11, after V lost 6 bases and J lost 9 bases. For the CDR3, the DNA is TGTGCCAGCAGATATAATGCGGGAGCCCCTGAGCAGTTCTTC. It specifies CASRYNAGAPEQFF. Drawing the rest from reference TRBV28 and TRBJ2-1, the complete variable domain is DVKVTQSSRYLVKRTGEKVFLECVQDMDHENMFWYRQDPGLGLRLIYFSYDVKMKEKGDIPEGYSVSREKKERFSLILESASTNQTSMYLCASRYNAGAPEQFFGPGTRLTVL.

The chain recombines TRBV5-1 with TRBJ2-7; 7 positions match TRBD2. Germline CDR1 is SGHRS and CDR2 is YFSETQ. The V and J ends lost 3 bases and 0 bases, in that order; junction bases with no gene match: 9. The CDR3 is made up of 16 amino acids. This CDR3 reads CASSSALTSASYEQYF. CDR3 nucleotides: TGCGCCAGCAGCTCCGCATTAACTAGCGCCTCCTACGAGCAGTACTTC.

V gene TRBV7-8 combines with J gene TRBJ1-4; 7 bases are shared with TRBD1. The length of the CDR3 is 17 residues. CDR1 is SGHVS and CDR2 is FQNEAQ in the germline V gene. With V trimmed by 1 base and J by 7 bases, 12 bases remained unmatched. CDR3 nucleotides: TGTGCCAGCAGCTTAGTTTCTATAGACAGGGAGAGTGAAAAACTGTTTTTT. Translation gives CASSLVSIDRESEKLFF.

CDR3 sequence: CASSLNNRVETQYF. In DNA, the CDR3 is TGTGCCAGCAGCTTAAACAACAGGGTTGAGACCCAGTACTTC. The genes are TRBV7-9 and TRBJ2-5; maybe TRBD1 (6 bases). CDR3 length: 14 amino acids. The germline V gene has CDR1 SEHNR and CDR2 FQNEAQ (reference sequence). V was pared by 2 bases and J by 5 bases, with 12 bases between.

This clone was detected only once. CDR3 in DNA: TGTGCCAGCAGCTCAGGACAGGGCAATGAAAAACTGTTTTTT. Protein: CASSSGQGNEKLFF. The rearrangement joins TRBV2 to TRBJ1-4, with 8 nucleotides matching TRBD1. The CDR3 runs to 14 residues. V lost 6 bases and J lost 5; bases outside the gene matches: 5. Germline V gives CDR1 SNHLY, CDR2 FYNNEI.